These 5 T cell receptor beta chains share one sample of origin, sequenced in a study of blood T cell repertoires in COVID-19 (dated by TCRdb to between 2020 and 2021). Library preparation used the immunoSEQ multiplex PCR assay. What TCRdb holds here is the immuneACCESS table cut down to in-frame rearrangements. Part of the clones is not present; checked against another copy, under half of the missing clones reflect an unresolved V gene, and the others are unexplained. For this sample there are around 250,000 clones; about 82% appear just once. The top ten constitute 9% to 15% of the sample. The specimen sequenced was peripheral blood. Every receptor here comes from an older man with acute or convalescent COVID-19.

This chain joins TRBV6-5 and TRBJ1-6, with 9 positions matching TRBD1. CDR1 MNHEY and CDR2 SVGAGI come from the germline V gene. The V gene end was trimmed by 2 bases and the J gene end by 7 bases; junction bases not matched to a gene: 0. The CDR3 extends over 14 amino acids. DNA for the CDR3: TGTGCCAGCAGTTACACAGGGGGCAATTCACCCCTCCACTTT. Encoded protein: CASSYTGGNSPLHF.

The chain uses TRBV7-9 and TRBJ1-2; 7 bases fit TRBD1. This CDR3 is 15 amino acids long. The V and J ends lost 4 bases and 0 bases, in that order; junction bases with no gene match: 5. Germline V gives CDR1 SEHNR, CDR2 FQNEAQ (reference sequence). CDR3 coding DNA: TGTGCCAGCAGCTCCGGGACAGTCCCTAACTATGGCTACACCTTC. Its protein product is CASSSGTVPNYGYTF.

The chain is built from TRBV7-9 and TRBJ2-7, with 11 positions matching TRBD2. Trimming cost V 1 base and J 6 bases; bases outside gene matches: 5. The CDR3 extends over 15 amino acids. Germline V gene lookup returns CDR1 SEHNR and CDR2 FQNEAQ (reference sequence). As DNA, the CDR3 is TGTGCCAGCAGCTTAGGGGCTAGCGGGGGGCGCGAGCAGTACTTC. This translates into CASSLGASGGREQYF.

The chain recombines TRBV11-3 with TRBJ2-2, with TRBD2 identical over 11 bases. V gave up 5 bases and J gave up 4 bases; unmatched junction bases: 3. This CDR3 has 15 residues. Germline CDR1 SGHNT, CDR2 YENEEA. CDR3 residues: CASSPGLAGTGELFF. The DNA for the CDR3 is TGTGCCAGCAGCCCCGGACTAGCGGGCACCGGGGAGCTGTTTTTT.

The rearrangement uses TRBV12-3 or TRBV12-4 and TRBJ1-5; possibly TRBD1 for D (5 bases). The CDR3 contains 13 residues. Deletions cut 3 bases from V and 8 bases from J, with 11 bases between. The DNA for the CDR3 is TGTGCCAGCAGTTTCGGGACTAATGAGCCCCAGCATTTT. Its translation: CASSFGTNEPQHF.